The following is a TCR beta chain sequence with its context. Libraries were prepared by immunoSEQ multiplex PCR; TCRdb keeps only in-frame clonotypes and omits some of them. The sample records approximately 170,000 clones, roughly 93% being singletons. The sample originates from a study of blood T cell repertoires in COVID-19. CDR3 length: 16 amino acids. The germline V gene encodes CDR1 LGHNA and CDR2 YSLEER. V lost 5 bases, J lost 0 bases, and 13 bases lay in between. Sample: peripheral blood. This sequence joins TRBV4-3 and TRBJ1-4, with a weak D call TRBD1 (5 bases). The receptor's source is a young man with COVID-19, enrolled during active disease. The CDR3 sequence: CASSEITGATNEKLFF. CDR3 in DNA: TGCGCCAGCAGCGAAATTACAGGAGCAACTAATGAAAAACTGTTTTTT.